Given below is one TCR beta chain in context. This record belongs to a study of blood T cell repertoires in COVID-19. Study-level information: Both acute and convalescent COVID-19 samples were obtained from the United States, Italy and Spain. Sources were T cells, B-cell-depleted T cells, or PBMCs; the material itself was cDNA or gDNA.

Germline assignment: CDR1 SGHRS and CDR2 YFSETQ. V was cut by 1 base and J by 0 bases, with 10 bases left in between. This CDR3 is built from 16 residues. As handled by the study authors: The authors estimated nucleated cell counts from reference gene primer amplification. Libraries were prepared by immunoSEQ multiplex PCR; TCRdb keeps only in-frame clonotypes and omits some of them. That table gives V, J and clone size, and the DNA gave D and trimming. The table has approximately 92,000 clones, 80% seen once; the top ten hold about 8.1%. The J gene is TRBJ2-2, the V gene TRBV5-1; tentative D call: TRBD2 (5 bases). Sequencing input: peripheral blood. The clonotype comes from a middle-aged man who had recovered from COVID-19. CDR3 sequence reads: CASSLIGLANTGELFF. As DNA, the CDR3 is TGCGCCAGCAGCTTGATTGGACTGGCGAACACCGGGGAGCTGTTTTTT.